Following are 22 T cell receptor beta chains from one sample sequenced in a study of cytomegalovirus exposure and HLA in healthy donors. Profiled with immunoSEQ multiplex PCR; TCRdb holds only in-frame clones, not every one. The data hold 90,000 to 130,000 clones, with roughly 87% observed a single time. What was sequenced was PBMCs. The receptor set was obtained from a woman in her late teens or twenties in good health and CMV-seronegative.

The CDR3 DNA is TGCGCCAGCAGTGCATTCCTGACTAGCGGGGGGGCCCATGAGCAGTTCTTC. It is translated as CASSAFLTSGGAHEQFF. The chain is built from TRBV10-2 and TRBJ2-1, with 14 nucleotides matching TRBD2. Germline V lookup: CDR1 WSHSY, CDR2 SAAADI. Trimming at V came to 4 bases and at J to 8 bases, leaving 10 bases not matched to a gene. This CDR3 has 17 amino acids.

This clone was picked up one time. The chain recombines TRBV10-1 with TRBJ2-2, with 10 bases matching TRBD2. Germline values: CDR1 WNHNN, CDR2 SYGVQD (reference sequence). The CDR3 has 14 amino acids. Unmatched junction bases numbered 7, after V lost 9 bases and J lost 6 bases. The CDR3: CASSPGTSAGELFF. As DNA, the CDR3 is TGCGCCAGTAGCCCCGGGACTAGCGCCGGGGAGCTGTTTTTT.

In this sample, this clone turned up once. The V and J genes are TRBV9 and TRBJ1-3; 8 bases map to TRBD1. Germline values: CDR1 SGDLS, CDR2 YYNGEE. V lost 1 base and J lost 1; bases outside the gene matches: 1. This CDR3 comprises 15 residues. CDR3 in DNA: TGTGCCAGCAGCGTACAGGGGGCTTCTGGAAACACCATATATTTT. This codes for CASSVQGASGNTIYF.

J is TRBJ1-2 and V is TRBV5-1, with 8 bases fitting TRBD1. The CDR3 length is 15 residues. J was trimmed by 4 bases and V by 4 bases; bases with no gene match: 9. Looked up from germline, CDR1 is SGHRS and CDR2 is YFSETQ. CDR3: CASSQGQGSVYGYTF. In DNA, the CDR3 is TGCGCCAGCAGCCAAGGACAGGGTTCCGTCTATGGCTACACCTTC.

The V call is TRBV6-1, the J call TRBJ2-1; TRBD1 matches at 8 bases. Trimming cost V 5 bases and J 5 bases; bases outside gene matches: 8. The CDR3 sequence is 15 residues long. CDR1 is MNHNS, CDR2 SASEGT, per germline. The CDR3 DNA reads as TGTGCCAGCAGTCCACGACAGGGGCGGGACAATGAGCAGTTCTTC. Amino acid sequence: CASSPRQGRDNEQFF.

This clone came up a few times. The V and J genes are TRBV29-1 and TRBJ1-2; maybe TRBD1 (6 bases). With 4 bases removed from V and 3 bases from J, the gap between germline ends came to 9 bases. This CDR3 is 12 amino acids long. CDR1 is SQVTM, CDR2 ANQGSEA, per germline. The CDR3 spells CSVVNRDYGYTF. The CDR3 DNA reads as TGCAGCGTTGTAAACAGGGACTATGGCTACACCTTC.

The chain uses TRBV30 and TRBJ2-3, with 9 bases aligning to TRBD2. The CDR3 loop spans 14 amino acids. Trimming took 3 bases from V and 6 from J; bases not matched to a gene: 7. Germline V lookup: CDR1 GTSNPN, CDR2 SVGIG (reference sequence). CDR3: CAWRMGRGGDTQYF. The CDR3 coding sequence is TGTGCCTGGAGAATGGGGCGGGGGGGCGATACGCAGTATTTT.

J is TRBJ2-1 and V is TRBV15, with a possible D match to TRBD2 (5 bases). V dropped 5 bases and J dropped 8 bases, with 19 bases sitting between them. CDR1 is LNHNV and CDR2 is YYDKDF in the germline V gene (reference sequence). The CDR3 runs 15 residues. The CDR3 is CATSPAGVGSDEQFF. In nucleotides, the CDR3 is TGTGCCACCAGCCCCGCCGGGGTAGGTTCGGATGAGCAGTTCTTC.

The chain employs TRBV18 and TRBJ1-5; weak D call: TRBD1 (5 bases). Trimming removed 5 bases at V and 5 bases at J, with 13 bases between. CDR1 and CDR2 from the germline V gene are KGHSH and LQKENI. The CDR3 contains 14 residues. The CDR3 is CASSSGGGDQPQHF. As DNA, the CDR3 is TGTGCCAGCTCATCCGGGGGTGGAGATCAGCCCCAGCATTTT.

The rearrangement joins TRBV30 to TRBJ2-1, with TRBD1 matching over 7 bases. Trimming cost V 4 bases and J 7 bases; bases outside gene matches: 7. CDR1 GTSNPN and CDR2 SVGIG come from the germline V gene (reference sequence). The CDR3 has 13 amino acids. The CDR3 here is CAWTPTGWNEQFF. Here the CDR3 DNA reads TGTGCCTGGACACCGACAGGGTGGAATGAGCAGTTCTTC.

The rearrangement uses TRBV18 and TRBJ1-2; 8 bases line up with TRBD1. Germline V gene lookup returns CDR1 KGHSH and CDR2 LQKENI. Trimming took 3 bases from V and 1 from J; bases not matched to a gene: 16. The CDR3 consists of 19 residues. Written as DNA, the CDR3 is TGTGCCAGCTCACCCTTACCGACAGGGGAGGCCGAAGGTAACTATGGCTACACCTTC. It translates to CASSPLPTGEAEGNYGYTF.

The rearrangement joins TRBV2 to TRBJ2-2; maybe TRBD1 (5 bases). CDR3 length equals 15 residues. Trimming shortened V by 4 bases and J by 2 bases, and 11 bases separated the two germline ends. CDR1 is SNHLY, CDR2 FYNNEI, per germline. CDR3 nucleotides: TGTGCCAGCAGTGTGAGGCAGGGAAACACCGGGGAGCTGTTTTTT. It yields the protein CASSVRQGNTGELFF.

This chain connects TRBV5-4 to TRBJ1-3, with D tentatively TRBD1 (6 bases). CDR3 length equals 11 residues. Germline V gives CDR1 SGHNT, CDR2 YYREEE (reference sequence). The CDR3 here is CAGAGGNTIYF. The CDR3 DNA reads TGTGCGGGGGCAGGGGGAAACACCATATATTTT.

The rearrangement uses TRBV19 and TRBJ1-5; D is perhaps TRBD1 (5 bases). This CDR3 is built from 15 residues. CDR1 and CDR2 from the germline V gene are LNHDA and SQIVND (reference sequence). V lost 6 bases and J lost 1, with 13 bases in between. In DNA, the CDR3 is TGTGCCAGTAGGACCCAGGGAGGAAGCAATCAGCCCCAGCATTTT. As protein: CASRTQGGSNQPQHF.

The rearrangement joins TRBV28 to TRBJ2-1; 12 nucleotides align to TRBD2. This CDR3 contains 20 residues. After removal of 5 bases from V and 3 bases from J, the junction contained 17 bases not matched to a gene. Germline V gene sequence: CDR1 MDHEN, CDR2 SYDVKM. CDR3: CASSPIGGLAGTGSYNEQFF. Here the CDR3 DNA reads TGTGCCAGCAGTCCCATCGGTGGACTAGCGGGAACGGGGAGCTACAATGAGCAGTTCTTC. Based on the CDR3 plus reference TRBV28 and TRBJ2-1, the full variable domain is DVKVTQSSRYLVKRTGEKVFLECVQDMDHENMFWYRQDPGLGLRLIYFSYDVKMKEKGDIPEGYSVSREKKERFSLILESASTNQTSMYLCASSPIGGLAGTGSYNEQFFGPGTRLTVL.

The V and J genes are TRBV7-9 and TRBJ2-5, with 7 nucleotides matching TRBD1. Germline CDR1 is SEHNR and CDR2 is FQNEAQ (reference sequence). V lost 7 bases to trimming and J lost 2 bases; unmatched junction nucleotides: 7. The CDR3 is 14 residues long. CDR3 sequence (DNA): TGTGCCAGCAAGCCACCGGGACAGCAAGAGACCCAGTACTTC. Encoded protein: CASKPPGQQETQYF.

Of note for this clone: The same CDR3 can be traced to other DNA sequences in this sample. The CDR3: CASSSGQGTTNEKLFF. Written as DNA, the CDR3 is TGTGCCAGCTCATCGGGACAGGGAACGACTAATGAAAAACTGTTTTTT. This chain joins TRBV18 and TRBJ1-4; 9 bases fit TRBD1. CDR1 KGHSH and CDR2 LQKENI come from the germline V gene. The CDR3 sequence is 16 residues long. The J segment lost 2 bases and the V segment lost 5 bases, leaving 6 bases of the junction unmatched.

The chain has TRBV28 and TRBJ2-1, with no clear D. V was pared by 4 bases and J by 5 bases, with 12 bases between. Germline values: CDR1 MDHEN, CDR2 SYDVKM. This CDR3 has 14 residues. CDR3 protein: CASSSGSINNEQFF. The CDR3, as DNA: TGTGCCAGCAGTTCAGGCAGCATCAACAATGAGCAGTTCTTC.

The CDR3 here is CASSSGGQGGADTQYF. In DNA, the CDR3 is TGTGCCAGCAGCTCGGGAGGACAGGGAGGGGCAGATACGCAGTATTTT. The V call is TRBV11-3, the J call TRBJ2-3; a weak D match, TRBD1 (8 bases). CDR3 length: 16 amino acids. V was shortened by 4 bases and J by 4 bases, with 18 bases between the two germline ends. Germline V gives CDR1 SGHNT, CDR2 YENEEA.

This chain uses TRBV7-2 with TRBJ2-5; 8 nucleotides line up with TRBD1. CDR3 length equals 14 residues. Germline V gene sequence: CDR1 SGHTA, CDR2 FQGNSA. V shed 5 bases and J 5 bases; nucleotides not matched to a gene: 7. The CDR3 region has the DNA TGTGCCAGCAGCGTGACAGGGGATCGGGAGACCCAGTACTTC. Protein: CASSVTGDRETQYF.

V usage is TRBV7-6 and J usage is TRBJ2-2; tentatively, D is TRBD2 (5 bases). The CDR3 consists of 14 residues. With 1 base removed from V and 7 bases from J, the gap between germline ends came to 10 bases. Germline values: CDR1 SGHVS, CDR2 FNYEAQ. In DNA form, the CDR3 reads TGTGCCAGCAGCTTAGGTGGGGAGAACGGGGAGCTGTTTTTT. The encoded protein is CASSLGGENGELFF.

The CDR3 sequence is CASSWQGNYEQYF. DNA of the CDR3: TGTGCCAGCAGCTGGCAGGGGAACTACGAGCAGTACTTC. V usage is TRBV7-2 and J usage is TRBJ2-7, with D possibly being TRBD1 (6 bases). V lost 4 bases and J 3 bases, leaving 10 bases between the germline ends. Germline CDR1 reads SGHTA; CDR2 reads FQGNSA. The CDR3 is made up of 13 amino acids.